The entry below gives a single T cell receptor beta chain sequence along with its context. The data belong to a study of blood T cell repertoires in COVID-19. About the research overall: Sites across the United States, Italy and Spain contributed samples from acute and convalescent COVID-19. Nucleic acid was either cDNA or gDNA, and it came from T cells, B-cell-depleted T cells, or PBMCs.

Original handling: Estimated nucleated cell counts came from reference gene primer amplification. TCRdb keeps only in-frame clones here, not all; method: immunoSEQ multiplex PCR. The V and J calls and clone size were taken over from that table, and D and trimming were inferred from the DNA. The table has about 85,000 clones, 85% to 90% seen once. This receptor was identified in a woman of 80 years or more with acute or convalescent COVID-19. Material: peripheral blood.

CDR3 region: CASSFQGNLNEKLFF. DNA of the CDR3: TGTGCCAGCAGCTTTCAGGGGAATTTAAATGAAAAACTGTTTTTT. V gene TRBV7-9 combines with J gene TRBJ1-4; possible D gene TRBD1, 6 bases. V dropped 3 bases and J dropped 5 bases, with 13 bases sitting between them. The V gene's germline CDR1 is SEHNR and CDR2 FQNEAQ (reference sequence). The CDR3 length is 15 residues.